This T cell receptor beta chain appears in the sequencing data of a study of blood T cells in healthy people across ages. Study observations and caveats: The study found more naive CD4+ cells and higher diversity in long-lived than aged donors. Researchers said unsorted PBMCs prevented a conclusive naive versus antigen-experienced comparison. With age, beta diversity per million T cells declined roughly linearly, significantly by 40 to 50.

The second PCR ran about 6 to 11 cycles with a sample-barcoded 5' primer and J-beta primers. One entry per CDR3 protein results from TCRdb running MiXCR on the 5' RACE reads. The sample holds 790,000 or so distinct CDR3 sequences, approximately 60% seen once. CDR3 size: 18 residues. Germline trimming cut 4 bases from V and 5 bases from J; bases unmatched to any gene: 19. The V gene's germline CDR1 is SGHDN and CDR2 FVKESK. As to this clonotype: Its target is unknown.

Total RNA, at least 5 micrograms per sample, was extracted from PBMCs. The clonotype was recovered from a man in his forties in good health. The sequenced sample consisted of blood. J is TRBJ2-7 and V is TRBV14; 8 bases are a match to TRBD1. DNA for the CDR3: TGTGCCAGCAGCCCACCGCGTTTACCGGGACAGGTTGGGGACGAGCAGTACTTC. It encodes CASSPPRLPGQVGDEQYF.